The clone carrying this T cell receptor beta chain came up once. What it binds is not known. Only in-frame clones appear in the TCRdb table, and some are missing; sequencing was by immunoSEQ multiplex PCR. The repertoire holds 35,000 to 50,000 clones, with roughly 92% as singletons. The CDR3 consists of 15 residues. Germline V gene data show CDR1 as SGHRS and CDR2 as YFSETQ. Trimming cost V 2 bases and J 9 bases; bases outside gene matches: 8. The data originate from a study of a mutant IDH1 vaccine in newly diagnosed glioma. Time point: week 35, safety follow-up. Each dose delivered 300 ug of mutant IDH1 20-mer peptide subcutaneously with imiquimod.

The specimen was PBMCs, collected from a glioma patient whose treatment included an IDH1 peptide vaccine. The sequence was obtained from a man aged 50 or older with glioma. The rearrangement links TRBV5-1 to TRBJ2-1; 10 nucleotides align to TRBD2. DNA for the CDR3: TGCGCCAGCAGCTTTGAAGCGGGAGGGCTTGTTGAGCAGTTCTTC. As protein: CASSFEAGGLVEQFF.